The rows below give T cell receptor beta chains drawn from one sample of a study of T-cell reconstitution after alpha-beta-depleted transplantation in children. TCRdb called the PCR reads again in MiXCR, with one record for every CDR3 protein. The table has 65,000 to 85,000 distinct CDR3 sequences, approximately 11% seen once. Source: PBMCs, taken before TCRalphabeta/CD19-depleted stem cell transplant. Receptors were obtained from a boy between 5 and 17 years old with acute myeloid leukemia, due to receive a stem cell transplant. The CDR3 runs from the conserved cysteine through the conserved F or W. The D gene is left open where the match is weak. Some rows mark clone size as missing; the rest say once, few, many or name a class of expanded clone.

D gene	clone size	V gene	J gene	CDR3 length	CDR3 DNA	CDR3 protein
TRBD1	many	TRBV12-3/TRBV12-4	TRBJ1-5	14	TGTGCCAGCAGCTGGGACAGGGGGACTCAGCCCCAGCATTTT	CASSWDRGTQPQHF
TRBD2	many	TRBV10-3	TRBJ2-2	14	TGTGCCATAAGTGGGTCTAGCGGGACCGGGGAGCTGTTTTTT	CAISGSSGTGELFF
-	few	TRBV12-3/TRBV12-4	TRBJ1-5	13	TGTGCCAGCACTGGGCTGAGTAATCAGCCCCAGCATTTT	CASTGLSNQPQHF
-	-	TRBV12-3/TRBV12-4	TRBJ2-1	12	TGTGCCAGCAGGAGGGTGTCACATGAGCAGTTCTTC	CASRRVSHEQFF
TRBD1	few	TRBV12-3/TRBV12-4	TRBJ2-2	15	TGTGCCAGCAGTCCTCGGACAGGGCGGACCGGGGAGCTGTTTTTT	CASSPRTGRTGELFF
-	-	TRBV7-9	TRBJ2-2	16	TGTGCCACCTACGCTCCGGGACCGACGAACACCGGGGAGCTGTTTTTT	CATYAPGPTNTGELFF
-	many	TRBV5-1	TRBJ2-3	15	TGCGCCAGCAGCTTGGAGGCGGGCGGCACAGATACGCAGTATTTT	CASSLEAGGTDTQYF
TRBD1	many	TRBV9	TRBJ2-6	18	TGTGCCAGCAGCGTAGGGGCAGGGGGTCTCTCTGGGGCCAACGTCCTGACTTTC	CASSVGAGGLSGANVLTF
-	many	TRBV20-1	TRBJ2-3	13	TGCAGTGCCTTGGGCCTAAGGTCTGATACGCAGTATTTT	CSALGLRSDTQYF
-	few	TRBV19	TRBJ2-4	19	TGTGCCAGTAGTATAGGATCCCCCTTAGGCCTAGCAGCCAAAAACATTCAGTACTTC	CASSIGSPLGLAAKNIQYF
-	many	TRBV2	TRBJ1-3	15	TGTGCCAGCAGTGATGGGCGGAGCTCTGGAAACACCATATATTTT	CASSDGRSSGNTIYF
-	many	TRBV24-1	TRBJ2-2	15	TGTGCCACCAGTGATTTCGAGCGGGACACCGGGGAGCTGTTTTTT	CATSDFERDTGELFF
TRBD1	many	TRBV10-2	TRBJ2-2	17	TGCGCCAGCAGTGCTAACCGACAGGGCGTGAACACCGGGGAGCTGTTTTTT	CASSANRQGVNTGELFF
-	-	TRBV20-1	TRBJ1-2	14	TGCAGTGCCGAACCGACTCACGCGAGTTATGGCTACACCTTC	CSAEPTHASYGYTF
-	-	TRBV28	TRBJ1-5	14	TGTGCCAGCAGTAGGATAGGCAGCAATCAGCCCCAGCATTTT	CASSRIGSNQPQHF
TRBD2	many	TRBV3-1	TRBJ2-7	19	TGTGCCAGCAGCCAAAGCCCCCGGACTAGCGGGAACAAGAACTACGAGCAGTACTTC	CASSQSPRTSGNKNYEQYF
TRBD2	many	TRBV4-2	TRBJ2-2	17	TGTGCCAGCAGCCAAGAGCGGCGCGGGGGGGCCGGCGGGGAGCTGTTTTTT	CASSQERRGGAGGELFF